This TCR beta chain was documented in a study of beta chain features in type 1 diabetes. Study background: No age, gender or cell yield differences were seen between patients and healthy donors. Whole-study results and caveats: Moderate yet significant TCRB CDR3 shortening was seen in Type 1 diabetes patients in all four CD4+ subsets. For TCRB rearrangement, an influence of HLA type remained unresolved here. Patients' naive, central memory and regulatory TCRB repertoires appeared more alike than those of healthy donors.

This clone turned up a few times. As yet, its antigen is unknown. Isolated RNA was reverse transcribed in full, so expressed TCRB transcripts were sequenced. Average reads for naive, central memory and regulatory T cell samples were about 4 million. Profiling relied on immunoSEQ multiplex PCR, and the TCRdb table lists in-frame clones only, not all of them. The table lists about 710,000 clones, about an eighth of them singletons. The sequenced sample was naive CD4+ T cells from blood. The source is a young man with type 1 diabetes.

CDR3: CASSSGAISGTGELFF. The CDR3 nucleotides are TGTGCCAGCAGTTCAGGAGCCATAAGCGGCACCGGGGAGCTGTTTTTT. The chain uses TRBV28 and TRBJ2-2, with D tentatively TRBD2 (5 bases). V gave up 4 bases and J gave up 4 bases, with 16 bases separating them. The CDR3 totals 16 residues. The germline gives CDR1 MDHEN, CDR2 SYDVKM.